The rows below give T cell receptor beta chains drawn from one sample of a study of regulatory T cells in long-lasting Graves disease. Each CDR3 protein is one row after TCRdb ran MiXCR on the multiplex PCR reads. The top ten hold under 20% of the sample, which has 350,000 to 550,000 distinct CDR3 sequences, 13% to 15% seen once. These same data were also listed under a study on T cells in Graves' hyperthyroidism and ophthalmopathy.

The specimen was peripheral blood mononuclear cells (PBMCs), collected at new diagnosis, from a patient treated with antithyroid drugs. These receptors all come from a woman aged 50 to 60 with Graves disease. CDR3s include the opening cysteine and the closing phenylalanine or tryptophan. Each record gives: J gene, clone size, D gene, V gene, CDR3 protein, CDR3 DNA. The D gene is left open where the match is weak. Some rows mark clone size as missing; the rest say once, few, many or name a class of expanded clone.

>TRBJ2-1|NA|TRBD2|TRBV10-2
CASKASGFYNEQFF
TGCGCCAGCAAGGCTAGCGGGTTCTACAATGAGCAGTTCTTC
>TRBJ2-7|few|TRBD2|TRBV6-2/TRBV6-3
CASSDLRGGDEQYF
TGTGCCAGCAGTGATCTTCGGGGGGGCGACGAGCAGTACTTC
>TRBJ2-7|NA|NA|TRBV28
CASSFLEDSYEQYF
TGTGCCAGCAGTTTTCTGGAGGACTCCTACGAGCAGTACTTC
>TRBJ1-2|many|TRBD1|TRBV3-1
CASSQGGQGNYGYTF
TGTGCCAGCAGCCAAGGGGGACAGGGGAACTATGGCTACACCTTC
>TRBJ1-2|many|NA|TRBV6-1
CASSPGRANYGYTF
TGTGCCAGCAGCCCAGGGCGAGCTAACTATGGCTACACCTTC
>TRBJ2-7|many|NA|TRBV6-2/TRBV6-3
CASSYAGGSSYEQYF
TGTGCCAGCAGTTACGCAGGGGGGAGTAGTTACGAGCAGTACTTC
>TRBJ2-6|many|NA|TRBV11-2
CASSLDPAEPYSGANVLTF
TGTGCCAGCAGCTTAGATCCGGCGGAGCCCTACTCTGGGGCCAACGTCCTGACTTTC
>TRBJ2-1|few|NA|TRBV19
CASSTRVFYNEQFF
TGTGCCAGTAGTACCAGGGTTTTCTACAATGAGCAGTTCTTC
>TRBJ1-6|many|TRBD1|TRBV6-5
CASSYAITGVESPLHF
TGTGCCAGCAGTTATGCTATAACAGGGGTAGAATCACCCCTCCACTTT
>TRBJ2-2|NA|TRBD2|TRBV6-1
CASSVLAGGDTGELFF
TGTGCCAGCAGTGTCTTAGCGGGAGGCGACACCGGGGAGCTGTTTTTT
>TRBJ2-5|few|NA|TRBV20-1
CSARSAGAAKETQYF
TGCAGTGCTAGAAGCGCAGGGGCCGCAAAAGAGACCCAGTACTTC
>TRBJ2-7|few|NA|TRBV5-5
CASSLDYSYEQYF
TGTGCCAGCAGCTTGGATTATTCCTACGAGCAGTACTTC
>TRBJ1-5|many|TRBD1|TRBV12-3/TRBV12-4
CASRGQTSDQPQHF
TGTGCCAGCAGGGGACAGACCTCTGATCAGCCCCAGCATTTT
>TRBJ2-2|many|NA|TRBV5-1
CASSLTLSPTGELFF
TGCGCCAGCAGCTTGACTTTGTCTCCCACCGGGGAGCTGTTTTTT
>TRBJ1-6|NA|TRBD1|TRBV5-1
CASSLGSGGYSPLHF
TGCGCCAGCAGCTTGGGGTCAGGGGGGTATTCACCCCTCCACTTT
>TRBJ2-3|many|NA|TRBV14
CASSRYTDTQYF
TGTGCCAGCAGCCGGTACACAGATACGCAGTATTTT
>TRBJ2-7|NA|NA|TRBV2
CASIWTGPYEQYF
TGTGCCAGCATCTGGACTGGCCCCTACGAGCAGTACTTC
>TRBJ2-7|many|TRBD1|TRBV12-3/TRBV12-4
CASSDQGDIYSYEQYF
TGTGCCAGCAGTGATCAGGGGGACATCTACTCCTACGAGCAGTACTTC